One and the same sample provided the 3 T cell receptor beta chains below, sequenced in a study of vaccination and CD4 T cells after COVID-19 (dated by TCRdb to 2021 to 2024). What these receptors recognize is not known. The library came from PCR. Sequenced on an Illumina iSeq 100. DNA from cultured CD4+ T cells was subjected to TCR sequencing with the Oncomine TCR Beta short-read assay at the Johns Hopkins FTIC core. TCRdb trimmed public reads at Q25 via fastp, called clones via MiXCR and kept in-frame beta chains. For every CDR3 protein sequence, its rows merge into one entry that carries the most common genes and DNA. A total of roughly 20,000 distinct CDR3 sequences appear in this sample, about 44% of them only once. Of the sample, roughly 9.5% is held by the ten largest clones. Interpreted using the paper, the treatment or condition label stands for: approximately 9-day PBMC culture with coronavirus spike peptide pools or control peptides (ViraFEST assay).

Source: CD4+ T cells from blood, cultured in vitro, taken after SARS-CoV-2 vaccination. All receptors derive from a human donor who had recovered from COVID-19.

The chain links TRBV28 to TRBJ2-5; 8 nucleotides line up with TRBD1. CDR1 MDHEN and CDR2 SYDVKM come from the germline V gene. With 6 bases clipped from V and 6 bases from J, the junction kept 12 bases outside the gene matches. The CDR3 is 15 residues long. In nucleotides, the CDR3 is TGTGCCAGCAGCCCCCTCCGGGACAGGTGGAAGACCCAGTACTTC. Amino acid sequence: CASSPLRDRWKTQYF.

In its sample, this clonotype was seen once. The chain has TRBV7-2 and TRBJ2-3; 7 positions match TRBD2. This CDR3 region has 16 residues. The germline CDR1 and CDR2 sequences are SGHTA and FQGNSA. V was pared by 2 bases and J by 2 bases, with 7 bases of the junction left unmatched. In DNA form, the CDR3 reads TGTGCCAGCAGCTTATACCCAGCGGGGCCCACAGATACGCAGTATTTT. Translating it yields CASSLYPAGPTDTQYF.

A note on this clonotype: No DNA is shown, since the ends of the CDR3 on it are uncertain; the CDR3 is the one TCRdb lists. The V gene is TRBV7-5, the J gene TRBJ1-5; the table's D call of TRBD1 was not tested on the DNA. TRBV7-5 is flagged as a pseudogene. The CDR3 adds up to 18 amino acids, both ends counted. CDR3 sequence: CISVSEASGRDSNQPQHF.